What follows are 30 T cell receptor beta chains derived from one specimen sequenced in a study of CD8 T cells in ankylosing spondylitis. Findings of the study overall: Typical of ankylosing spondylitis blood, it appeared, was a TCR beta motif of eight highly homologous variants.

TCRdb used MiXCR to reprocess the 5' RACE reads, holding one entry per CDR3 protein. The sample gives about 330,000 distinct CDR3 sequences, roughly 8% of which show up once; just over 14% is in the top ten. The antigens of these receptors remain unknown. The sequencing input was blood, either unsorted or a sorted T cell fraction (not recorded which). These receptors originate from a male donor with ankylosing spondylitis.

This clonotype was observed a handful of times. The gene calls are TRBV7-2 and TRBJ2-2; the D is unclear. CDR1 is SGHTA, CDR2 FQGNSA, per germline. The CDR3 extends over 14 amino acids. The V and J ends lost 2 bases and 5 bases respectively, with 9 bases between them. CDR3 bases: TGTGCCAGCAGCTTATTTCGATCTACCGGGGAGCTGTTTTTT. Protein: CASSLFRSTGELFF. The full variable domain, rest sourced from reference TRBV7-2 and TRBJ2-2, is GAGVSQSPSNKVTEKGKDVELRCDPISGHTALYWYRQSLGQGLEFLIYFQGNSAPDKSGLPSDRFSAERTGGSVSTLTIQRTQQEDSAVYLCASSLFRSTGELFFGEGSRLTVL.

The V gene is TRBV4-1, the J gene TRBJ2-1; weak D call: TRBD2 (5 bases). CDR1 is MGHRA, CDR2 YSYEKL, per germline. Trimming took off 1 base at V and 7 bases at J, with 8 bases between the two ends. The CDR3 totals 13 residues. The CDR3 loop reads CASSQGTLNEQFF. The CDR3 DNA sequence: TGCGCCAGCAGCCAAGGGACTCTTAATGAGCAGTTCTTC.

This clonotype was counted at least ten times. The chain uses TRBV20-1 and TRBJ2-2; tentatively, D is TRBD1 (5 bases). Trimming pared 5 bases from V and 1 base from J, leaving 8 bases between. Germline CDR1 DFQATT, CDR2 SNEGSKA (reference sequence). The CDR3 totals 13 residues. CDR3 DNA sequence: TGCAGTGCTTCCGGACAGAACACCGGGGAGCTGTTTTTT. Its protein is CSASGQNTGELFF.

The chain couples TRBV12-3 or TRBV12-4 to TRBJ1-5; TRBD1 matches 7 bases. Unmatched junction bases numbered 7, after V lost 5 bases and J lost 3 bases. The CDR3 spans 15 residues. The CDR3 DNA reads TGTGCCAGCAGTCCCACAGGGGCACTCAATCAGCCCCAGCATTTT. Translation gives CASSPTGALNQPQHF.

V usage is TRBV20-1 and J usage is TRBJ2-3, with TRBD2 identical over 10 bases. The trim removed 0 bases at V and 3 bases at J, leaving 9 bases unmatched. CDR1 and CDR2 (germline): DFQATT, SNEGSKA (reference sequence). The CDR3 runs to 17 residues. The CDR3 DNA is TGCAGTGCTAGAGATCTATGGCTAGCGGGAGCAACAGATACGCAGTATTTT. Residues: CSARDLWLAGATDTQYF.

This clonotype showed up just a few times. CDR3 in amino acids: CASSLGGPPQPQHF. The CDR3 region has the DNA TGTGCCAGCAGCTTGGGGGGACCCCCGCAGCCCCAGCATTTT. The V call is TRBV7-9, the J call TRBJ1-5; D might be TRBD1 (5 bases). There are 14 residues in the CDR3. V was trimmed by 3 bases and J by 7 bases, leaving 13 bases between them. The germline gives CDR1 SEHNR, CDR2 FQNEAQ (reference sequence). Using reference TRBV7-9 and TRBJ1-5 for the parts outside the CDR3, the full variable domain is DTGVSQNPRHKITKRGQNVTFRCDPISEHNRLYWYRQTLGQGPEFLTYFQNEAQLEKSRLLSDRFSAERPKGSFSTLEIQRTEQGDSAMYLCASSLGGPPQPQHFGDGTRLSIL.

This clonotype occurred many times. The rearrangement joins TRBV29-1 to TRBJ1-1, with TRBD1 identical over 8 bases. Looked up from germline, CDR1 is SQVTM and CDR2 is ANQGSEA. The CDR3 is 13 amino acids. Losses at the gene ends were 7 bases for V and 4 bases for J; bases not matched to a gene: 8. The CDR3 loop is CSARDRILTEAFF. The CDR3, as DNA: TGCAGCGCACGGGACAGGATCCTCACTGAAGCTTTCTTT.

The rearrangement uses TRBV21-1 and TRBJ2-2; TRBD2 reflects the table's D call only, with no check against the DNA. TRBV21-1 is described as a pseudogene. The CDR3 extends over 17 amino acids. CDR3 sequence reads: CASSRKLAGVVAGELFF. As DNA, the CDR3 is TGTGCCAGCAGCAGGAAACTAGCGGGAGTTGTCGCCGGGGAGCTGTTTTTT.

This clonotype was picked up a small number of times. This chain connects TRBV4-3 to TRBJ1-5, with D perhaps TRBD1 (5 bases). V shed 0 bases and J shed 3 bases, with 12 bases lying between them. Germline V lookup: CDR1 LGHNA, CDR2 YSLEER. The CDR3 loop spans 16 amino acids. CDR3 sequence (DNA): TGCGCCAGCAGCCAAGAGGCCGTGGGGCCCAATCAGCCCCAGCATTTT. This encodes CASSQEAVGPNQPQHF.

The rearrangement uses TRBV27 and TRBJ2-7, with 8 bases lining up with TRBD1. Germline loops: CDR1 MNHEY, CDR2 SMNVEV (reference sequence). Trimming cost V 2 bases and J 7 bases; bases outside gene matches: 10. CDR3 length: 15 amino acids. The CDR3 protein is CASSLNPGGAGEQYF. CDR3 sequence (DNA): TGTGCCAGCAGTTTAAACCCAGGGGGCGCAGGGGAGCAGTACTTC.

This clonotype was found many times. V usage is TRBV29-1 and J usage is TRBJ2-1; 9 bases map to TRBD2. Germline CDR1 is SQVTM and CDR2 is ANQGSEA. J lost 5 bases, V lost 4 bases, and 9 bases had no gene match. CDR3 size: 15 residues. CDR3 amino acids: CSVVAVAGDHNEQFF. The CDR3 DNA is TGCAGCGTTGTGGCAGTAGCGGGAGATCACAATGAGCAGTTCTTC.

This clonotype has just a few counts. The CDR3 nucleotides read TGCAGTGCTAGAGATCACCTACAGGGTCGGAATTCACCCCTCCACTTT. Translated: CSARDHLQGRNSPLHF. The chain employs TRBV20-1 and TRBJ1-6; TRBD1 might be the D (6 bases). V lost 0 bases and J lost 7, with 16 bases in between. There are 16 residues in the CDR3. Germline V gives CDR1 DFQATT, CDR2 SNEGSKA (reference sequence).

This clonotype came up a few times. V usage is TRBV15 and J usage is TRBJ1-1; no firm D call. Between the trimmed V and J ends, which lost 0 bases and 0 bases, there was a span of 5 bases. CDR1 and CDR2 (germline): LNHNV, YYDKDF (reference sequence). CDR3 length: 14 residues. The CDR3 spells CATSRDLVNTEAFF. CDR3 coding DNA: TGTGCCACCAGCAGAGATCTCGTGAACACTGAAGCTTTCTTT.

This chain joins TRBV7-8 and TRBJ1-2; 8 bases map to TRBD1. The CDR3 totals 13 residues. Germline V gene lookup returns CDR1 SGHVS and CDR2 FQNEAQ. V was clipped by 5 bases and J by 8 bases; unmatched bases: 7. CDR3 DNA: TGTGCCAGCAGCCCCGGACAGGGTAGCGGCTACACCTTC. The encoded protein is CASSPGQGSGYTF.

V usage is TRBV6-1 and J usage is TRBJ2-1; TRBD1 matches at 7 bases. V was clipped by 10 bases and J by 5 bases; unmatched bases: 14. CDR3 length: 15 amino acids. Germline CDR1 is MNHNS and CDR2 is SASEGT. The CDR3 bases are TGTGCCACCAACCTTCCGGGGACAGCCGACAATGAGCAGTTCTTC. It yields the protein CATNLPGTADNEQFF.

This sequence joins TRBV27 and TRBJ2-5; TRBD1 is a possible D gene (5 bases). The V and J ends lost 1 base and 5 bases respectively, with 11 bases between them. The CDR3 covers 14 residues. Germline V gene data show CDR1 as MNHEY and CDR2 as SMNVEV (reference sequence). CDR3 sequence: CASSLYQGAETQYF. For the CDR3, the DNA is TGTGCCAGCAGTTTATATCAAGGGGCGGAGACCCAGTACTTC.

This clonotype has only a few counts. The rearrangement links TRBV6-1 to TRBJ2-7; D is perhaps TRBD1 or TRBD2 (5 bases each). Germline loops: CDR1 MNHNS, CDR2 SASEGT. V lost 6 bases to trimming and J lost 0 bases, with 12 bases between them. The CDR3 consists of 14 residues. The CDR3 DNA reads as TGTGCCAGCAGAGGGACGGTGGGCTCCTACGAGCAGTACTTC. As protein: CASRGTVGSYEQYF.

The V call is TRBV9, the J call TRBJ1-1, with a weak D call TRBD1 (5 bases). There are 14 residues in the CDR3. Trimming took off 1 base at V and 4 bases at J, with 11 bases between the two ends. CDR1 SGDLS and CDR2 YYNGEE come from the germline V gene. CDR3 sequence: CASSVTSGGTEAFF. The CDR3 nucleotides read TGTGCCAGCAGCGTAACTTCCGGGGGCACTGAAGCTTTCTTT. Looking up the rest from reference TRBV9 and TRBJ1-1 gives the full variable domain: DSGVTQTPKHLITATGQRVTLRCSPRSGDLSVYWYQQSLDQGLQFLIQYYNGEERAKGNILERFSAQQFPDLHSELNLSSLELGDSALYFCASSVTSGGTEAFFGQGTRLTVV.

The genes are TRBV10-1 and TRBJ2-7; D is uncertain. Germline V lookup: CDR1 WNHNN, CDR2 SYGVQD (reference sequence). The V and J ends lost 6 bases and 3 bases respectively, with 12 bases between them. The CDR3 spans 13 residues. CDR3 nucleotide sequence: TGCGCCAGCAGCGCCGGACGCTTCTACGAGCAGTACTTC. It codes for CASSAGRFYEQYF.

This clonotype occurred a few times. CDR3 sequence reads: CSATTTSRWSGANVLTF. The CDR3 DNA reads as TGCAGTGCTACCACGACTTCTCGGTGGTCTGGGGCCAACGTCCTGACTTTC. The V gene is TRBV20-1, the J gene TRBJ2-6; no firm D call. The CDR3 sequence is 17 residues long. Trimming shortened V by 4 bases and J by 1 base, and 17 bases separated the two germline ends. Germline assignment: CDR1 DFQATT and CDR2 SNEGSKA (reference sequence).

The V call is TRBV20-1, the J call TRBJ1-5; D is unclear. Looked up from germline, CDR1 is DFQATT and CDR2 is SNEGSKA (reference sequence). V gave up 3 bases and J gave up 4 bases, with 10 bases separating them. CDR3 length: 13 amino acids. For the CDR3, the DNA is TGCAGTGCTAGCATGCAGCAAAATCAGCCCCAGCATTTT. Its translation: CSASMQQNQPQHF.

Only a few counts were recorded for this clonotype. The CDR3 loop is CASRRGGGFGTEAFF. In DNA form, the CDR3 reads TGTGCCAGCCGCCGGGGGGGGGGTTTTGGCACTGAAGCTTTCTTT. The chain is built from TRBV5-5 and TRBJ1-1; TRBD1 is a possible D gene (5 bases). V was trimmed by 7 bases and J by 4 bases, leaving 20 bases between them. The CDR3 consists of 15 residues. Germline CDR1 SGHKS, CDR2 YYEKEE (reference sequence).

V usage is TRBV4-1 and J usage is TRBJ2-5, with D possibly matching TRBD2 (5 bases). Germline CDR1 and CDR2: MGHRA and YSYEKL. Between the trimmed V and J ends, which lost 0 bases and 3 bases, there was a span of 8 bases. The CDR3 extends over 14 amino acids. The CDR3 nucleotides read TGCGCCAGCAGCCAAGACTGGGGAGAAGAGACCCAGTACTTC. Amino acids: CASSQDWGEETQYF.

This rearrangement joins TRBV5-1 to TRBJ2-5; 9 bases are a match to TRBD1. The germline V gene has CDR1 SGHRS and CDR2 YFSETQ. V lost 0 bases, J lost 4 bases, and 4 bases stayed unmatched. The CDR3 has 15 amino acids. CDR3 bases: TGCGCCAGCAGCTTGGCCGGGACAGGGCCAGAGACCCAGTACTTC. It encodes CASSLAGTGPETQYF.

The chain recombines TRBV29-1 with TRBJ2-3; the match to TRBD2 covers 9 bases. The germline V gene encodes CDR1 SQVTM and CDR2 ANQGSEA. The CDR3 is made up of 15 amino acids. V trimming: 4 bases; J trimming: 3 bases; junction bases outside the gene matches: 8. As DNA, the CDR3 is TGCAGCGTTGCGCGGTGGACTAGCGATACAGATACGCAGTATTTT. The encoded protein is CSVARWTSDTDTQYF.

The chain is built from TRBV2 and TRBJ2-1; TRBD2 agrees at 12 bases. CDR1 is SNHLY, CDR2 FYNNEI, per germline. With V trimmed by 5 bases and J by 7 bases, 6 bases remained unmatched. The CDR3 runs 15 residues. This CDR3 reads CASSPGLAGSNEQFF. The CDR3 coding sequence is TGTGCCAGCAGTCCAGGACTAGCGGGATCGAATGAGCAGTTCTTC.

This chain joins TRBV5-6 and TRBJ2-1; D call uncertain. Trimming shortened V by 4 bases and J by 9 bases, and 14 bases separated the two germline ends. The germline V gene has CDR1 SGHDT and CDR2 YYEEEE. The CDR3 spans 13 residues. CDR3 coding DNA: TGTGCCAGCAGCCACGGAGCCGCCTTTGAGCAGTTCTTC. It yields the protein CASSHGAAFEQFF.

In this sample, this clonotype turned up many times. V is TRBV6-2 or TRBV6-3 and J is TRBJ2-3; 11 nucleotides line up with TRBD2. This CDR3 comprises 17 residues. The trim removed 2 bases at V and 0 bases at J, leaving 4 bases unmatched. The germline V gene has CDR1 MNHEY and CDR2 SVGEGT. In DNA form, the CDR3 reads TGTGCCAGCAGTTACGTGGTAGCGGGAGGGAGCACAGATACGCAGTATTTT. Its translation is CASSYVVAGGSTDTQYF.

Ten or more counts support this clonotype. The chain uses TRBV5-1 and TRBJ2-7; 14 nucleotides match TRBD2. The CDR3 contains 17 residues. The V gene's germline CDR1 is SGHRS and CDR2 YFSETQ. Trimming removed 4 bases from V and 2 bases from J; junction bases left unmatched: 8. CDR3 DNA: TGCGCCAGCAGCCCCCGGACTAGCGGGAGGAGGACCTACGAGCAGTACTTC. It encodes CASSPRTSGRRTYEQYF.

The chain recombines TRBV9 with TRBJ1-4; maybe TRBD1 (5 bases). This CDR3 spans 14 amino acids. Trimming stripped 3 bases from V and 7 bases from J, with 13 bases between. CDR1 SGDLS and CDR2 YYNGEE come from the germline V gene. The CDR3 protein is CASSGDREGEKLFF. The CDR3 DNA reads TGTGCCAGCAGCGGAGACAGAGAGGGTGAAAAACTGTTTTTT.